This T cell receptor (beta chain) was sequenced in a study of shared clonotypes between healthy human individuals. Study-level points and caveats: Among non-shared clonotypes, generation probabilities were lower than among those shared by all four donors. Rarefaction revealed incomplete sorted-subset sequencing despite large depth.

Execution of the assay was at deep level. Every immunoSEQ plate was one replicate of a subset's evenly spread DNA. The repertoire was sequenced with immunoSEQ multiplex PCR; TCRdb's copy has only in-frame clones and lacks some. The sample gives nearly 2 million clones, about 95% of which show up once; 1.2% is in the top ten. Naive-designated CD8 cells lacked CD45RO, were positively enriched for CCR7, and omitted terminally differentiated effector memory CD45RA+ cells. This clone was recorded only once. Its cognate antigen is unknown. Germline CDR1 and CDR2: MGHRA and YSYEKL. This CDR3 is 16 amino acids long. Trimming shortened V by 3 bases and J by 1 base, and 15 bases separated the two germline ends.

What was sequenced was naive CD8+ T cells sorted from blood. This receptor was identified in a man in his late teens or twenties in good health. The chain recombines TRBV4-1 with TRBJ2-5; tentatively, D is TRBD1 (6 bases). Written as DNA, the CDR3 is TGCGCCAGCAGCCACCCACCGACAGGACTCCAAGAGACCCAGTACTTC. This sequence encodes CASSHPPTGLQETQYF.